These T cell receptor beta chains were read from a single sample in a study of blood T cell repertoires in COVID-19. The repertoire was sequenced with immunoSEQ multiplex PCR; TCRdb's copy has only in-frame clones and lacks some. Counted here are 150,000 to 200,000 clones, approximately 87% occurring once; the ten biggest clones make up 3.7%. The sequenced material came from peripheral blood. The receptors come from a man aged 18-30 years with active or convalescent COVID-19. Both conserved end residues are part of each CDR3. The D gene is left open where the match is weak. Only some rows state a clone size, as once, few, many or a class for expanded clones.

.,TRBV24-1,TRBJ2-1,TRBD2,CATSDKRAQGGSYNEQFF,TGTGCCACCAGTGATAAGAGGGCTCAGGGAGGGTCCTACAATGAGCAGTTCTTC
.,TRBV9,TRBJ1-5,.,CASSVGSRAGGVEPQHF,TGTGCCAGCAGCGTAGGGAGTAGGGCAGGAGGTGTGGAGCCCCAGCATTTT
.,TRBV10-3,TRBJ1-2,TRBD1,CAMKPGQGNYGYTF,TGTGCCATGAAACCGGGACAGGGTAACTATGGCTACACCTTC
.,TRBV12-5,TRBJ2-7,.,CASAPQGSYEQYF,TGTGCTAGTGCCCCTCAGGGATCCTACGAGCAGTACTTC
.,TRBV7-2,TRBJ1-1,TRBD1,CASSLPAGTAYTEAFF,TGTGCCAGCAGCTTACCCGCCGGGACAGCCTACACTGAAGCTTTCTTT
.,TRBV9,TRBJ2-1,TRBD1,CASSDTGDSYNEQFF,TGTGCCAGCAGCGACACAGGGGACTCCTACAATGAGCAGTTCTTC
.,TRBV11-2,TRBJ1-2,.,CASSGDEDGYTF,TGTGCCAGCAGCGGAGACGAGGATGGCTACACCTTC
.,TRBV30,TRBJ1-6,.,CAWPKRGNSPLHF,TGTGCCTGGCCGAAAAGGGGAAATTCACCCCTCCACTTT
.,TRBV7-8,TRBJ2-5,TRBD2,CASSPTSGGETQYF,TGTGCCAGCAGCCCAACTAGCGGGGGTGAGACCCAGTACTTC
.,TRBV18,TRBJ1-4,.,CASSPRRNEKLFF,TGTGCCAGCTCACCACGGAGGAACGAAAAACTGTTTTTT
once,TRBV27,TRBJ2-7,.,CASSPLGSGAYEQYF,TGTGCCAGCAGTCCCCTCGGGAGCGGAGCCTACGAGCAGTACTTC
.,TRBV9,TRBJ2-5,TRBD2,CASTRASGGETQYF,TGTGCCAGCACTCGGGCTAGCGGGGGGGAGACCCAGTACTTC
few,TRBV11-2,TRBJ2-1,TRBD1,CASSPQDRGRNEQFF,TGTGCCAGCAGCCCACAGGACAGGGGTAGAAATGAGCAGTTCTTC
.,TRBV11-3,TRBJ1-2,.,CASSLGGSVYYGYTF,TGTGCCAGCAGCTTAGGCGGGTCGGTGTACTATGGCTACACCTTC
once,TRBV2,TRBJ2-3,TRBD2,CASQVGAGGDTQYF,TGTGCCAGCCAGGTCGGAGCGGGGGGAGATACGCAGTATTTT
.,TRBV23-1,TRBJ2-6,TRBD1,CASTPDRGKVGSGANVLTF,TGCGCCAGCACCCCCGACAGGGGGAAGGTCGGCTCTGGGGCCAACGTCCTGACTTTC
.,TRBV14,TRBJ1-2,.,CASSQDTGFYGYTF,TGTGCCAGCAGCCAAGATACCGGGTTCTATGGCTACACCTTC
.,TRBV15,TRBJ2-1,.,CATSRDGGMYNEQFF,TGTGCCACCAGCAGAGATGGAGGGATGTACAATGAGCAGTTCTTC
.,TRBV12-3/TRBV12-4,TRBJ1-3,.,CASPINGNTIYF,TGTGCCAGCCCTATCAACGGAAACACCATATATTTT
few,TRBV5-1,TRBJ1-1,TRBD1,CASSTRTGGNTEAFF,TGCGCCAGCAGCACCCGGACAGGGGGAAACACTGAAGCTTTCTTT
.,TRBV12-3/TRBV12-4,TRBJ2-1,.,CASSTDEQFF,TGTGCCAGCAGTACGGATGAGCAGTTCTTC
.,TRBV7-9,TRBJ1-1,TRBD1,CASSLGTGGEAFF,TGTGCCAGCAGCTTAGGGACAGGTGGTGAAGCTTTCTTT
.,TRBV24-1,TRBJ1-3,.,CATSDPRGPGNTIYF,TGTGCCACCAGTGACCCCAGGGGCCCTGGAAACACCATATATTTT
.,TRBV5-1,TRBJ2-3,TRBD2,CASSDPSGGAGDTQYF,TGCGCCAGCAGCGATCCTAGCGGGGGGGCAGGGGATACGCAGTATTTT
.,TRBV19,TRBJ2-5,TRBD2,CASSTGTSGGAYETQYF,TGTGCCAGTAGTACCGGGACTAGCGGGGGGGCTTACGAGACCCAGTACTTC
.,TRBV19,TRBJ1-5,.,CASSLGGGPQHF,TGTGCCAGTAGTCTGGGCGGGGGGCCCCAGCATTTT
.,TRBV4-3,TRBJ2-4,.,CASSQGRGGSAKNIQYF,TGCGCCAGCAGCCAAGGGCGAGGGGGTTCGGCCAAAAACATTCAGTACTTC
.,TRBV9,TRBJ1-1,.,CASSPTGGIMNTEAFF,TGTGCCAGCAGCCCTACGGGGGGAATCATGAACACTGAAGCTTTCTTT
.,TRBV6-5,TRBJ1-1,.,CASRRDRQNTEAFF,TGTGCCAGCAGACGAGACAGGCAGAACACTGAAGCTTTCTTT
.,TRBV10-3,TRBJ1-1,.,CAISERGSPNTEAFF,TGTGCCATCAGTGAAAGAGGGTCTCCGAACACTGAAGCTTTCTTT
.,TRBV5-1,TRBJ1-1,.,CASSWTIGPTGTEAFF,TGCGCCAGCAGCTGGACTATCGGCCCCACTGGGACTGAAGCTTTCTTT
.,TRBV4-2,TRBJ1-3,.,CASSQGPLSGFSSGNTIYF,TGTGCCAGCAGCCAAGGGCCTTTATCAGGGTTTAGCTCTGGAAACACCATATATTTT
.,TRBV5-4,TRBJ1-2,.,CASRPGGRDGYTF,TGTGCCAGCAGGCCTGGAGGGCGGGATGGCTACACCTTC
.,TRBV3-1/TRBV3-2,TRBJ2-2,.,CASSQDTGTGELFF,TGTGCCAGCAGCCAAGATACCGGGACCGGGGAGCTGTTTTTT
once,TRBV23-1,TRBJ1-2,TRBD1,CASSQKGWDSTSATIYGYTF,TGCGCCAGCAGTCAAAAGGGCTGGGACAGTACCTCCGCTACTATCTATGGCTACACCTTC
.,TRBV19,TRBJ1-1,.,CASTISTEAFF,TGTGCCAGTACGATCAGCACTGAAGCTTTCTTT
.,TRBV9,TRBJ1-1,.,CASSPSLVTEAFF,TGTGCCAGCAGCCCTAGTTTGGTCACTGAAGCTTTCTTT
.,TRBV9,TRBJ2-1,TRBD1,CASSVAQGARNEQFF,TGTGCCAGCAGCGTAGCCCAGGGGGCGCGGAATGAGCAGTTCTTC
once,TRBV7-9,TRBJ1-1,TRBD1,CASSLADRMNTEAFF,TGTGCCAGCAGCTTAGCGGACAGGATGAACACTGAAGCTTTCTTT
.,TRBV6-5,TRBJ2-2,.,CAIPRRSLNTGELFF,TGTGCCATTCCCCGGAGGAGTTTGAACACCGGGGAGCTGTTTTTT
.,TRBV29-1,TRBJ1-1,.,CSVTKMGEAFF,TGCAGCGTGACAAAAATGGGTGAAGCTTTCTTT
.,TRBV6-5,TRBJ1-5,.,CASGFRPQHF,TGTGCCAGCGGCTTCCGGCCCCAGCATTTT
.,TRBV19,TRBJ1-5,TRBD1,CASSITGTGFTQPQHF,TGTGCCAGTAGTATCACCGGGACAGGGTTTACCCAGCCCCAGCATTTT
.,TRBV19,TRBJ1-1,TRBD1,CASSYRTGNTEAFF,TGTGCCAGTAGCTACAGGACAGGGAACACTGAAGCTTTCTTT
few,TRBV24-1,TRBJ2-2,.,CATQLANTGELFF,TGTGCCACACAGCTCGCGAACACCGGGGAGCTGTTTTTT
.,TRBV7-8,TRBJ2-1,.,CASSLTAGATSEQFF,TGTGCCAGCAGCTTAACTGCAGGGGCCACTTCTGAGCAGTTCTTC
.,TRBV28,TRBJ1-6,.,CASFGQNNSPLHF,TGTGCCAGCTTCGGACAGAATAATTCACCCCTCCACTTT
.,TRBV2,TRBJ1-1,TRBD1,CASSEQGAYTEAFF,TGTGCCAGCAGCGAACAGGGGGCCTACACTGAAGCTTTCTTT
.,TRBV2,TRBJ1-1,.,CATRPEGGWMLNTEAFF,TGTGCCACCCGACCAGAAGGGGGTTGGATGTTGAACACTGAAGCTTTCTTT
.,TRBV30,TRBJ2-7,TRBD2,CAWITSGLVEQYF,TGTGCCTGGATTACTAGCGGTTTGGTCGAGCAGTACTTC
.,TRBV18,TRBJ1-4,TRBD1,CASSPNRGPNEKLFF,TGTGCCAGCTCACCTAACAGGGGTCCTAATGAAAAACTGTTTTTT
.,TRBV15,TRBJ1-2,.,CATTPGDNYGYTF,TGTGCCACCACTCCCGGGGATAACTATGGCTACACCTTC
.,TRBV4-1,TRBJ1-5,.,CASSQDRGGGVGSNQPQHF,TGCGCCAGCAGCCAAGATAGGGGGGGAGGGGTAGGTAGCAATCAGCCCCAGCATTTT
.,TRBV4-3,TRBJ2-2,TRBD2,CASSRSIAGEAGGELFF,TGCGCCAGCAGCCGATCAATAGCGGGAGAGGCCGGCGGGGAGCTGTTTTTT
.,TRBV5-4,TRBJ2-3,TRBD2,CASSPTSGGGTDTQYF,TGTGCCAGCAGCCCGACTAGCGGGGGGGGGACAGATACGCAGTATTTT